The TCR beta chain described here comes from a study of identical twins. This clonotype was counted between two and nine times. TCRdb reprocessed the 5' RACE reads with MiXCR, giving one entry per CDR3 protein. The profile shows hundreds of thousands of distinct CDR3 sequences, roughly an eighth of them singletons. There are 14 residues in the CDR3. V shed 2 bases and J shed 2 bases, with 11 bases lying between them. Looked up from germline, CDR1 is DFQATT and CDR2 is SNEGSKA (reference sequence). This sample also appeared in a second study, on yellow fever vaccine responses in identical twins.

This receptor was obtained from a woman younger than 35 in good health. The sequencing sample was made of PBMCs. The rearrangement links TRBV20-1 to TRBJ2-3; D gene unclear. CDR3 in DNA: TGCAGTGCTAGATATGGCCAACACACAGATACGCAGTATTTT. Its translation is CSARYGQHTDTQYF.